This record looks at one T cell receptor (beta chain) sequence and its context. The CDR3 loop spans 15 amino acids. Trimming left V 7 bases short and J 0 bases short, with 16 bases between. Germline V gene lookup returns CDR1 MNHNS and CDR2 SASEGT. The data originate from a study of shared clonotypes between healthy human individuals. Study details: The plates for each donor numbered three CD4 naive, three CD4 memory, two CD8 naive and one CD8 memory.

The authors distributed each subset's genomic DNA evenly over several immunoSEQ plates. Libraries were prepared by immunoSEQ multiplex PCR; TCRdb keeps only in-frame clonotypes and omits some of them. The repertoire consists of roughly 1,800,000 clones, with roughly 95% occurring once and the leading ten covering around 1%. Terminally differentiated effector memory CD45RA+ cells were excluded from the naive CD8 cells, which were CD45RO-negative and positively selected for CCR7. This chain joins TRBV6-1 and TRBJ2-7; D perhaps matches TRBD2 (7 bases). The sequence was obtained from a man younger than 35 in good health. Sequencing was performed on naive CD8+ T cells sorted from blood. CDR3: CASTLRGAVSYEQYF. CDR3 nucleotide sequence: TGTGCCAGCACTCTCCGGGGGGCGGTCTCCTACGAGCAGTACTTC.